This T cell receptor beta chain came from a study of T cells in Graves' hyperthyroidism and ophthalmopathy. RNA transcripts were the template for amplifying TCR beta CDR3 regions. A set of HTBI primers served as the primers for a first-round RT-PCR of the TCR CDR3. TCRdb recomputed calls from the multiplex PCR reads with MiXCR, one row per CDR3 protein. The table lists a few hundred thousand distinct CDR3 sequences, 15% to 18% of them singletons. Trimming cost V 4 bases and J 1 base; bases outside gene matches: 2. This CDR3 comprises 14 residues. Germline CDR1 LGHDT, CDR2 YNNKEL (reference sequence). This clonotype was seen at least ten times.

The chain couples TRBV3-1 to TRBJ2-5; the match to TRBD1 covers 8 bases. This TCR derives from a woman in her 30s with Graves' hyperthyroidism. Sequencing was performed on blood. The CDR3 spells CASSLTGGQETQYF. CDR3 nucleotide sequence: TGTGCCAGCAGCCTCACAGGGGGCCAAGAGACCCAGTACTTC.